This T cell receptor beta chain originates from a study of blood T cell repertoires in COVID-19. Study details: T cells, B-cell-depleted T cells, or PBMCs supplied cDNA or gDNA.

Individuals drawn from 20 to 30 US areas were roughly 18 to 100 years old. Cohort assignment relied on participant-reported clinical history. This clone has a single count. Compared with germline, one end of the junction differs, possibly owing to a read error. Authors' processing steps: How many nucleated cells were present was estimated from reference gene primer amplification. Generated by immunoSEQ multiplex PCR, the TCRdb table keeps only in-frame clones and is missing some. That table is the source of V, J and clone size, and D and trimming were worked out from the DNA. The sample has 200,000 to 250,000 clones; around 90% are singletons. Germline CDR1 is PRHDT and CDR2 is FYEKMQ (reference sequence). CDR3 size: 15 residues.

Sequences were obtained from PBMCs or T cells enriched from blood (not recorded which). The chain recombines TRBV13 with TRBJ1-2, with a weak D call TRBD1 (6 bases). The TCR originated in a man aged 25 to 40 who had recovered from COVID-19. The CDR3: CASSLGPGAEYGYTF. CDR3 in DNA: TGTGCCAGCAGCCTAGGGCCAGGGGCGGAATATGGCTACACCTTC.